This TCR beta chain was recovered during a study of shared clonotypes between healthy human individuals. Study conclusions and caveats: Shared clonotypes across all four donors exceeded non-shared ones in generation probability. Sampling involved blood alone; tissue repertoires likely differ. Few donors limited the genetic and exposure-history diversity represented. Larger estimated richness was generally recorded for naive subsets relative to memory subsets.

In the case of this clone: Its antigen remains unidentified.

Using immunoSEQ multiplex PCR, the repertoire was profiled, and TCRdb retains in-frame clones only, with some absent. This sample has 2 million to 2.5 million clones, with 93% found just once. From germline, CDR1 is LNHDA and CDR2 SQIVND (reference sequence). CDR3 length equals 14 residues. V was clipped by 0 bases and J by 4 bases, with 10 bases between them. Sequenced: naive CD4+ T cells from PBMCs. Subset reported: CD45RA+ positively selected. This clonotype was sampled from a man younger than 30 in good health. Some clones in this sample may be carry-over from other donors' samples. This rearrangement joins TRBV19 to TRBJ2-7; perhaps TRBD1 as D (6 bases). CDR3 sequence: CASSIDPGAYEQYF. DNA of the CDR3: TGTGCCAGTAGTATAGATCCAGGGGCGTACGAGCAGTACTTC.